The 18 T cell receptor beta chains reported below all come from one sample, sequenced in a study of tumor-infiltrating lymphocytes in primary liver carcinoma. The template, approximately 500 ng total RNA, yielded TCR beta cDNA made with a constant-region primer. It was through three nested multiplex PCR rounds of slightly modified ARM-PCR that TCR beta libraries arose. Primers for the first two PCR rounds were TRBV1-TRBV30 forward primers and a C-beta reverse primer (about 10 cycles per round). Using its own MiXCR run on the multiplex PCR reads, TCRdb lists one record per CDR3 protein. Of around 60,000 distinct CDR3 sequences listed, about 71% were seen once; the top ten hold around 38%. Each 20-30 mg portion of unsorted bulk tissue served as the source for co-extraction of RNA and DNA. The specimen sequenced was liver tumor tissue from sampling region 4. Subset given: tumor region T4, right-lateral pole. These receptors were taken from a man between 40 and 49 years old with primary liver carcinoma and hepatitis B virus infection.

Remarks on this clonotype: This could be a read error, since a much larger clone is one nucleotide away. CDR3 in amino acids: CVSTQTPDRGLDQPQHF. CDR3 bases: TGTGTCAGCACCCAGACTCCGGACAGGGGGCTGGATCAGCCCCAGCATTTT. This chain connects TRBV6-2 or TRBV6-3 to TRBJ1-5, with 11 bases that match TRBD1. The germline CDR1 and CDR2 sequences are MNHEY and SVGEGT. The CDR3 consists of 17 residues.

With regard to this clonotype: Likely a read error: the CDR3 ends without its conserved phenylalanine or tryptophan. Because the CDR3's place on the DNA is in doubt, the DNA is left out and the CDR3 is given as listed by TCRdb. CDR3: CASSWTGKETQLL. The J gene is TRBJ2-5, the V gene TRBV6-5; TRBD1 reflects the table's D call only, with no check against the DNA. Germline V gene sequence: CDR1 MNHEY, CDR2 SVGAGI. The CDR3 region is 13 residues in length, termini included.

Details on this clonotype: A read error may be the cause here, since a much bigger clone is one base away. J is TRBJ2-7 and V is TRBV7-8, with D perhaps TRBD2 (6 bases). Germline values: CDR1 SGHVS, CDR2 FQNEAQ. The CDR3 runs to 14 residues. CDR3 region: CACSDTGTLHEQYF. The CDR3, as DNA: TGTGCCTGCAGCGATACCGGGACTCTCCACGAGCAGTACTTC.

V gene TRBV10-3 combines with J gene TRBJ1-5, with D unresolved. V dropped 2 bases and J dropped 11 bases, with 16 bases sitting between them. The germline V gene encodes CDR1 ENHRY and CDR2 SYGVKD. The CDR3 is made up of 14 amino acids. DNA of the CDR3: TGTGCCATCAGTGAGCGGGGAGCGAATCTGTCCCAGCATTTT. Amino acids: CAISERGANLSQHF.

This clonotype was recorded only once. The chain joins TRBV20-1 to TRBJ2-4; 9 bases align to TRBD2. Germline V lookup: CDR1 DFQATT, CDR2 SNEGSKA (reference sequence). The trim removed 0 bases at V and 4 bases at J, leaving 10 bases unmatched. CDR3 length equals 17 residues. This chain's CDR3 is CSARDRVTSGGKNIQYF. The CDR3 DNA reads TGCAGTGCTAGAGACCGAGTGACTAGCGGAGGGAAAAACATTCAGTACTTC.

This clonotype occurred once. A junction end diverges from the germline sequence, so it may reflect a read error. V is TRBV11-2 and J is TRBJ2-7; TRBD2 might be the D (5 bases). CDR1 and CDR2 (germline): SGHAT, FQNNGV. This CDR3 has 15 residues. The CDR3 sequence: CVSSLESGISGGQYF. In DNA, the CDR3 is TGTGTCAGCAGCTTAGAGTCCGGGATCTCTGGCGGGCAATACTTC. The entire variable domain, with the rest obtained from reference TRBV11-2 and TRBJ2-7, is as follows: EAGVAQSPRYKIIEKRQSVAFWCNPISGHATLYWYQQILGQGPKLLIQFQNNGVVDDSQLPKDRFSAERLKGVDSTLKIQPAKLEDSAVYLCVSSLESGISGGQYFGPGTRLTVT.

In regard to this clonotype: The conserved closing phenylalanine or tryptophan is absent in this CDR3, likely reflecting a read error. This rearrangement joins TRBV6-6 to TRBJ2-2; 8 bases align to TRBD2. This CDR3 spans 20 amino acids. From germline, CDR1 is MNHNY and CDR2 SVGAGI (reference sequence). CDR3: CASSPLVGLVGPTNTGVLFL. CDR3 nucleotides: TGTGCCAGCAGTCCGCTCGTGGGACTAGTGGGGCCAACGAACACCGGGGTGCTGTTTCTT.

This clonotype was picked up a small number of times. The rearrangement joins TRBV5-5 to TRBJ1-4; 12 bases are a match to TRBD1. This CDR3 is 15 amino acids long. V shed 4 bases and J 11 bases; nucleotides not matched to a gene: 9. Germline V gives CDR1 SGHKS, CDR2 YYEKEE (reference sequence). The CDR3, as DNA: TGTGCCAGCAGCCCCCCGGGACAGGGGGCGCGGAAACTGTTTTTT. Its protein is CASSPPGQGARKLFF.

Turning to this clonotype: The junction shows a germline mismatch at one end, possibly a read error. The chain links TRBV11-1 to TRBJ2-1; 8 bases are a match to TRBD2. The CDR3 contains 19 residues. Germline V gene data show CDR1 as SGHAT and CDR2 as FQDESV (reference sequence). The CDR3 loop reads CASSPPPASGFSSYDEQFF. In DNA, the CDR3 is TGTGCCAGCAGCCCTCCCCCTGCTAGCGGGTTTAGCTCCTACGATGAGCAGTTCTTC.

A remark on this clonotype: Compared with germline, one end of the junction differs, possibly owing to a read error. This chain joins TRBV25-1 and TRBJ1-1; maybe TRBD1 (5 bases). Germline V CDR1 and CDR2: MGHDK, SYGVNS. The CDR3 is 13 residues long. The CDR3 DNA reads as TGTGCCAGCAGGGGACTCTCGAACACTGAGGCTTTCTTT. This gives the protein CASRGLSNTEAFF.

A single count supports this clonotype. Possible read error: a much larger clone is one base away. The genes are TRBV5-1 and TRBJ2-2; either TRBD1 or TRBD2 may fit D (5 bases each). The CDR3 is 16 residues long. CDR1 and CDR2 from the germline V gene are SGHRS and YFSETQ. The CDR3 DNA follows: TGCGCCAGGAGCTTACATCACAGGACGAACACCGGGGAGCTGGTTTTT. Amino acids: CARSLHHRTNTGELVF.

This clonotype was counted at least ten times. This sequence joins TRBV11-2 and TRBJ1-6, with TRBD1 identical over 8 bases. V dropped 2 bases and J dropped 7; count of bases not matched to a gene: 1. CDR1 and CDR2 (germline): SGHAT, FQNNGV. The CDR3 contains 14 residues. CDR3 protein: CASSLQGANSPLHF. The CDR3 bases are TGTGCCAGCAGCTTACAGGGGGCGAATTCACCCCTCCACTTT.

This clonotype was counted at least ten times. Mismatch with germline at one junction end may stem from a read error. The chain employs TRBV5-1 and TRBJ2-3, with a possible D match to TRBD2 (5 bases). The germline CDR1 and CDR2 sequences are SGHRS and YFSETQ. The CDR3 is 16 amino acids. This chain's CDR3 is CASSLNGRASTDMQYF. CDR3 coding DNA: TGCGCCAGCAGCCTCAATGGGCGAGCTAGCACAGATATGCAGTATTTT. Full variable domain (outside the CDR3, taken from reference TRBV5-1 and TRBJ2-3): KAGVTQTPRYLIKTRGQQVTLSCSPISGHRSVSWYQQTPGQGLQFLFEYFSETQRNKGNFPGRFSGRQFSNSRSEMNVSTLELGDSALYLCASSLNGRASTDMQYFGPGTRLTVL.

This chain connects TRBV11-2 to TRBJ2-7; D is undetermined. The CDR3 length is 14 residues. Germline-derived CDR1 and CDR2 are SGHAT and FQNNGV. Trimming cost V 1 base and J 4 bases, with 11 bases left between them. The CDR3 nucleotides are TGTGCCAGCAGCTTAGCTGAAGGCCTATACGAGCAGTACTTC. As protein: CASSLAEGLYEQYF.

Details on this clonotype: Here the CDR3 omits its conserved ending phenylalanine or tryptophan, so a read error is the likely source. The CDR3 DNA reads TGTGCCAGCAGCTTGGAAGGGTCTGAGGCTTTCATT. This gives the protein CASSLEGSEAFI. The chain carries TRBV5-1 and TRBJ1-1; D remains ambiguous. The length of the CDR3 is 12 residues. Germline V gene lookup returns CDR1 SGHRS and CDR2 YFSETQ.

For this clonotype: It may be a read error: a sequence one base away is much more abundant. The chain combines TRBV14 with TRBJ2-1, with a possible D match to TRBD1 (6 bases). The CDR3 is 17 residues long. The germline gives CDR1 SGHDN, CDR2 FVKESK. CDR3 sequence reads: CASGQEGQGIGYNEQFF. The CDR3 DNA reads as TGTGCCAGCGGCCAAGAGGGTCAGGGGATAGGGTACAATGAGCAGTTCTTC.

This chain connects TRBV5-4 to TRBJ2-5; 8 positions agree with TRBD2. The CDR3 runs to 15 residues. Germline-derived CDR1 and CDR2 are SGHNT and YYREEE (reference sequence). The J segment lost 5 bases and the V segment lost 7 bases, leaving 13 bases of the junction unmatched. CDR3 sequence (DNA): TGTGCCAGCCGAACGGGGGGGAGGGGCGACGAGACCCAGTACTTC. Its translation is CASRTGGRGDETQYF.

Points on this clonotype: This sequence may be a read error, since a much larger clone differs from it by one base. V and J are TRBV28 and TRBJ1-4; D remains ambiguous. CDR3 size: 14 residues. Germline assignment: CDR1 MDHEN and CDR2 SYDVKM. In DNA form, the CDR3 reads TGTGCCAGCAGTTTAGGAGGTCCTAATGAAAAACTGCTTTTT. Protein: CASSLGGPNEKLLF.